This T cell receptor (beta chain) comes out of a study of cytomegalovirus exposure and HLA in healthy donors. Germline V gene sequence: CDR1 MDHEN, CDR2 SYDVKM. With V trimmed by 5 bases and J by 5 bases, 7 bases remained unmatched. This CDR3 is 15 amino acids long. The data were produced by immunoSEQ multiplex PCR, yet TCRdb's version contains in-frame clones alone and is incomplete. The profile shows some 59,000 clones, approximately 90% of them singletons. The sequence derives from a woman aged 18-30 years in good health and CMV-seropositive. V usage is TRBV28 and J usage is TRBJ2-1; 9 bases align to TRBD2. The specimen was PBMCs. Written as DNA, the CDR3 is TGTGCCAGCAGTCCGATAGCGGGGGTGAACAATGAGCAGTTCTTC. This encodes CASSPIAGVNNEQFF.